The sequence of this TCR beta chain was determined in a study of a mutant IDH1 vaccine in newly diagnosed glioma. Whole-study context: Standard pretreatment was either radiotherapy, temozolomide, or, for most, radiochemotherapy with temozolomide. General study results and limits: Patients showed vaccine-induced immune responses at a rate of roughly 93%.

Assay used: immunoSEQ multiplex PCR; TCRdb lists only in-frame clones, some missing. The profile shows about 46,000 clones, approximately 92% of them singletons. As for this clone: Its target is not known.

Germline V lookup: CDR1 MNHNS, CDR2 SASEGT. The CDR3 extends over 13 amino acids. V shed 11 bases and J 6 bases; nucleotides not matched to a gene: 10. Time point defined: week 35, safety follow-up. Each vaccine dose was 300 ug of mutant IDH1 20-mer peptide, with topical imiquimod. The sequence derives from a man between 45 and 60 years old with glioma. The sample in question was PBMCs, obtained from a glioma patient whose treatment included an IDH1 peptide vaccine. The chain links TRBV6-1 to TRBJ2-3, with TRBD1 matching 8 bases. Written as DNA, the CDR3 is TGTGCCGCCGGGAACAGGGGGTATGATACGCAGTATTTT. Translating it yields CAAGNRGYDTQYF.